The source of this T cell receptor (beta chain) is a study of T cell changes during pregnancy in multiple sclerosis. This clone appeared once. Clones were read by immunoSEQ multiplex PCR, and TCRdb kept only the in-frame ones, dropping some. The sample carries about 49,000 clones, nearly 90% recorded once. The trim removed 6 bases at V and 2 bases at J, leaving 6 bases unmatched. The CDR3 consists of 14 residues. Germline-derived CDR1 and CDR2 are SGHNT and YYREEE (reference sequence). The chain links TRBV5-4 to TRBJ2-5, with 8 bases lining up with TRBD1. The sample here was peripheral blood, taken after pregnancy. The TCR was taken from a female donor in good health, enrolled as a control in a pregnancy study. CDR3 coding DNA: TGTGCCAGCACCGACAGGGGCCCTCAAGAGACCCAGTACTTC. It codes for CASTDRGPQETQYF.